This is a list of T cell receptor beta chains from one sample in a study of shared clonotypes between healthy human individuals. TCRdb's table, derived via immunoSEQ multiplex PCR, lists solely in-frame clones and lacks some. There are around 690,000 clones in the sample; roughly 87% occur only once, and 34% lies in the top ten. The material sequenced was memory CD8+ T cells from PBMCs. The receptors derive from a young man in good health. Some clones in this sample may be carry-over from other donors' samples. Each CDR3 is given with its conserved first and last residue. D genes are given only for firm matches. Size values are once, few and many counts, or a class for expanded clones, and some rows have none.

V: TRBV27
size: .
D: .
J: TRBJ1-1
DNA: TGTGCCAGCAGCTGGGACCTGGGGACTGAAGCTTTCTTT
CDR3: CASSWDLGTEAFF

V: TRBV7-2
size: .
D: .
J: TRBJ1-3
DNA: TGTGCCAGCAGCTTATTCTCGGCCGCTGGAAACACCATATATTTT
CDR3: CASSLFSAAGNTIYF

V: TRBV29-1
size: once
D: .
J: TRBJ2-1
DNA: TGCAGCGTTGAGATTCGGATGGTTGAGCAGTTCTTC
CDR3: CSVEIRMVEQFF

V: TRBV7-2
size: once
D: TRBD1
J: TRBJ2-7
DNA: TGTGCCAGCAGCTTATGGGGGACAGGGTTGGCTTCCTACGAGCAGTACTTC
CDR3: CASSLWGTGLASYEQYF

V: TRBV7-3
size: .
D: .
J: TRBJ1-1
DNA: TGTGCCAGCAGCCCCTCGAGGGGAATGAACACTGAAGCTTTCTTT
CDR3: CASSPSRGMNTEAFF

V: TRBV4-1
size: .
D: .
J: TRBJ2-1
DNA: TGCGCCAGCAGCCAGGGTTGGGGTCGGTCCTCCTACAATGAGCAGTTCTTC
CDR3: CASSQGWGRSSYNEQFF

V: TRBV5-5
size: .
D: .
J: TRBJ1-2
DNA: TGTGCCAGCAGCGAGGGGGGCCGCTATGGCTACACCTTC
CDR3: CASSEGGRYGYTF

V: TRBV5-1
size: .
D: TRBD2
J: TRBJ2-7
DNA: TGCGCCAGCAGCTTGAGCGGGAGGGCCCACGAGCAGTACTTC
CDR3: CASSLSGRAHEQYF

V: TRBV29-1
size: .
D: .
J: TRBJ2-2
DNA: TGCAGCGTTGAGGTCGGAGCCTGGGGCACCGGGGAGCTGTTTTTT
CDR3: CSVEVGAWGTGELFF

V: TRBV9
size: once
D: .
J: TRBJ2-7
DNA: TGTGCCAGCAGCGTAGCCGGGGGTGCTTCCTACGAGCAGTACTTC
CDR3: CASSVAGGASYEQYF

V: TRBV9
size: .
D: .
J: TRBJ2-2
DNA: TGTGCCAGCAGCGGCTTCGGGACATCGAACACCGGGGAGCTGTTTTTT
CDR3: CASSGFGTSNTGELFF

V: TRBV7-9
size: .
D: TRBD1
J: TRBJ1-1
DNA: TGTGCCAGCAGCCGGGGACAGGGGACTGAAGCTTTCTTT
CDR3: CASSRGQGTEAFF

V: TRBV6-5
size: .
D: .
J: TRBJ1-1
DNA: TGTGCCAGCACTAACAAGATGAACACTGAAGCTTTCTTT
CDR3: CASTNKMNTEAFF

V: TRBV27
size: .
D: TRBD2
J: TRBJ2-1
DNA: TGTGCCAGCAGTTTTCTTGCCCTTGAAGCGGGAGCTGGCAATGAGCAGTTCTTC
CDR3: CASSFLALEAGAGNEQFF

V: TRBV13
size: .
D: TRBD1
J: TRBJ2-2
DNA: TGTGCCAGCAGCTCAGACAGGGGGGTTTTGAACACCGGGGAGCTGTTTTTT
CDR3: CASSSDRGVLNTGELFF

V: TRBV4-3
size: .
D: TRBD1
J: TRBJ2-7
DNA: TGCGCCAGCAGCCAAAACAGGGGTCCCTACGAGCAGTACTTC
CDR3: CASSQNRGPYEQYF

V: TRBV6-1
size: .
D: .
J: TRBJ2-2
DNA: TGTGCCAGCAGGCCACGGGATACGGGCACCGGGGAGCTGTTTTTT
CDR3: CASRPRDTGTGELFF

V: TRBV15
size: .
D: .
J: TRBJ2-7
DNA: TGTGCCACCAGCAGAGGGGCCAGCTACGAGCAGTACTTC
CDR3: CATSRGASYEQYF

V: TRBV27
size: .
D: TRBD1
J: TRBJ2-5
DNA: TGTGCCAGCAGTTCCAAACTCCGGGACAGCCAAGAGACCCAGTACTTC
CDR3: CASSSKLRDSQETQYF

V: TRBV25-1
size: .
D: TRBD1
J: TRBJ2-7
DNA: TGTGCCAGCGGACAGGGGACCTACGAGCAGTACTTC
CDR3: CASGQGTYEQYF

V: TRBV7-9
size: .
D: .
J: TRBJ1-2
DNA: TGTGCCAGCAGCCCCCCAGGGCTTTTAGGGCTCTATGGCTACACCTTC
CDR3: CASSPPGLLGLYGYTF

V: TRBV7-9
size: .
D: .
J: TRBJ2-1
DNA: TGTGCCAGCAGCTTAGGGTCTAACTGGGATGAGCAGTTCTTC
CDR3: CASSLGSNWDEQFF

V: TRBV4-1
size: .
D: TRBD2
J: TRBJ2-3
DNA: TGCGCCAGCAGCCTTAGCGGGAGAGGGACAGATACGCAGTATTTT
CDR3: CASSLSGRGTDTQYF

V: TRBV7-9
size: .
D: TRBD1
J: TRBJ2-4
DNA: TGTGCCAGCAGCACCCGACAGGGTGGGGATGAAAACATTCAGTACTTC
CDR3: CASSTRQGGDENIQYF

V: TRBV27
size: .
D: .
J: TRBJ2-1
DNA: TGTGCCAGCAGCCCCTGGGGTGGCAGAAGCTCCTACAATGAGCAGTTCTTC
CDR3: CASSPWGGRSSYNEQFF

V: TRBV19
size: .
D: .
J: TRBJ1-2
DNA: TGTGCCAGTAGCCAGACTTCCGGGACACATTATGGCTACACCTTC
CDR3: CASSQTSGTHYGYTF

V: TRBV2
size: .
D: TRBD1
J: TRBJ2-7
DNA: TGTGCCAGCAGAGCTACCACCGCGGGCAGGGGGCGTTTTTACGAGCAGTACTTC
CDR3: CASRATTAGRGRFYEQYF

V: TRBV15
size: .
D: .
J: TRBJ1-3
DNA: TGTGCCACCAGCAGAGATTTGACTGTTACTGGAAACACCATATATTTT
CDR3: CATSRDLTVTGNTIYF

V: TRBV19
size: once
D: .
J: TRBJ1-5
DNA: TGTGCCAGTAAGTTCGCAGGGCATCAGCCCCAGCATTTT
CDR3: CASKFAGHQPQHF

V: TRBV27
size: .
D: .
J: TRBJ2-7
DNA: TGTGCCAGCAGTTTATTTCCCCCGGGGGTAGGGGAACTGGGGGAGCAGTACTTC
CDR3: CASSLFPPGVGELGEQYF

V: TRBV4-1
size: .
D: .
J: TRBJ2-1
DNA: TGCGCCAGCAGCCAAGTTGCTAGCAACTACAATGAGCAGTTCTTC
CDR3: CASSQVASNYNEQFF

V: TRBV30
size: .
D: TRBD1
J: TRBJ2-3
DNA: TGTGCCTGGAATTTCGTCGCAGGGGGCTTGGATACGCAGTATTTT
CDR3: CAWNFVAGGLDTQYF

V: TRBV6-1
size: .
D: .
J: TRBJ1-2
DNA: TGTGCCAGCAGTGAAACGGCAGGGAACTATGGCTACACCTTC
CDR3: CASSETAGNYGYTF

V: TRBV11-1
size: .
D: .
J: TRBJ1-5
DNA: TGTGCCAGCGAGGGAGGGAGCAATCAGCCCCAGCATTTT
CDR3: CASEGGSNQPQHF

V: TRBV5-6
size: .
D: TRBD1
J: TRBJ1-5
DNA: TGTGCCAGCAGCTTTCAGGGGGCCCAGCCCCAGCATTTT
CDR3: CASSFQGAQPQHF

V: TRBV6-6
size: .
D: .
J: TRBJ2-1
DNA: TGTGCCAGCACGTCCGCCGGTGAGCAGTTCTTC
CDR3: CASTSAGEQFF

V: TRBV9
size: .
D: .
J: TRBJ1-1
DNA: TGTGCCAGCAGCGGGGGACATTGGGGTGGCACTGAAGCTTTCTTT
CDR3: CASSGGHWGGTEAFF

V: TRBV1
size: .
D: .
J: TRBJ1-3
DNA: TGCACCAGCAGCCAAGATCGGGGGTCTGGAAACACCATATATTTT
CDR3: CTSSQDRGSGNTIYF

V: TRBV4-1
size: .
D: .
J: TRBJ1-5
DNA: TGCGCCAGCAGCCAAGACCAGGGTCCGATCGAGCCCCAGCATTTT
CDR3: CASSQDQGPIEPQHF

V: TRBV5-4
size: once
D: TRBD1
J: TRBJ1-1
DNA: TGTGCCAGCAGCTTGGCCCAGGGGGGAGCTTTCTTT
CDR3: CASSLAQGGAFF

V: TRBV4-1
size: .
D: .
J: TRBJ1-5
DNA: TGCGCCAGCAGCCAAGACTCACCTTATAGCAATCAGCCCCAGCATTTT
CDR3: CASSQDSPYSNQPQHF

V: TRBV10-3
size: .
D: TRBD2
J: TRBJ2-7
DNA: TGTGCCATCAGCGAAGGACTAGCGGGCGGTTATCTGTACGAGCAGTACTTC
CDR3: CAISEGLAGGYLYEQYF

V: TRBV28
size: .
D: TRBD1
J: TRBJ1-2
DNA: TGTGCCAGCAGTCACGGGACAGCCACCTGGGACTATGGCTACACCTTC
CDR3: CASSHGTATWDYGYTF

V: TRBV7-2
size: .
D: .
J: TRBJ2-1
DNA: TGTGCCAGCAGCTCATCGACAGGCTTCCTGGATGAGCAGTTCTTC
CDR3: CASSSSTGFLDEQFF

V: TRBV7-2
size: .
D: .
J: TRBJ1-5
DNA: TGTGCCAGCAGCTTAGGGCAGTCGCTCAATCAGCCCCAGCATTTT
CDR3: CASSLGQSLNQPQHF

V: TRBV9
size: .
D: .
J: TRBJ2-1
DNA: TGTGCCAGCAGCGTTGGGGGTATCTACAATGAGCAGTTCTTC
CDR3: CASSVGGIYNEQFF

V: TRBV6-5
size: .
D: .
J: TRBJ1-1
DNA: TGTGCCAGCAGTTACTCAGCCGTGAACACTGAAGCTTTCTTT
CDR3: CASSYSAVNTEAFF

V: TRBV15
size: once
D: .
J: TRBJ2-5
DNA: TGTGCCACCAGCAGAGGTGGGAGTAGTCGAGAGACCCAGTACTTC
CDR3: CATSRGGSSRETQYF

V: TRBV5-1
size: .
D: .
J: TRBJ2-3
DNA: TGCGCCAGCAGCTTGCCCCTGGCGGGACACACAGATACGCAGTATTTT
CDR3: CASSLPLAGHTDTQYF

V: TRBV11-2
size: .
D: TRBD1
J: TRBJ2-7
DNA: TGTGCCAGCAGCTTAGTCGGGGACAGGGCCCTTAGCTCCTACGAGCAGTACTTC
CDR3: CASSLVGDRALSSYEQYF

V: TRBV27
size: once
D: .
J: TRBJ2-7
DNA: TGTGCCAGCGGCCTCTACGAGCAGTACTTC
CDR3: CASGLYEQYF

V: TRBV21-1
size: .
D: .
J: TRBJ2-1
DNA: TGTGCCAGCAGCAAAGTGGGGGGTAGGACTAGCGGGAGAATTTCCTACAATGAGCAGTTCTTC
CDR3: CASSKVGGRTSGRISYNEQFF

V: TRBV6-5
size: once
D: TRBD2
J: TRBJ2-2
DNA: TGTGCCAGCAGCCGTACTAGCGGTACTACCGGGGAGCTGTTTTTT
CDR3: CASSRTSGTTGELFF

V: TRBV28
size: .
D: .
J: TRBJ1-5
DNA: TGTGCCAGCAGCCGTAGGGGCAGTCAGCCCCAGCATTTT
CDR3: CASSRRGSQPQHF

V: TRBV7-9
size: once
D: .
J: TRBJ2-7
DNA: TGTGCCAGCAGCAGAGGTTTCTCCTACGAGCAGTACTTC
CDR3: CASSRGFSYEQYF

V: TRBV11-2
size: .
D: .
J: TRBJ2-2
DNA: TGTGCCAGCAGCTTAGGGCTCCCCGGGGAGCTGTTTTTT
CDR3: CASSLGLPGELFF